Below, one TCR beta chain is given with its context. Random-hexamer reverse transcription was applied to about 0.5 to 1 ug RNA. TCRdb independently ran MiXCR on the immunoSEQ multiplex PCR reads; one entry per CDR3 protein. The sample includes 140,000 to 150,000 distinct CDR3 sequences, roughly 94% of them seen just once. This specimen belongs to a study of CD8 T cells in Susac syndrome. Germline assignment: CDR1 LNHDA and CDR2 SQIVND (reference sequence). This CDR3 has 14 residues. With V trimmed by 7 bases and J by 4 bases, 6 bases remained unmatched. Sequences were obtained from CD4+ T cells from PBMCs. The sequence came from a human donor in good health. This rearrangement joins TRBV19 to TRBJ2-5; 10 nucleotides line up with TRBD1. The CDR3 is CASNPTGGRETQYF. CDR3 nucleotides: TGTGCCAGTAACCCGACAGGGGGCCGAGAGACCCAGTACTTC.